This paragraph reports one TCR beta chain. This clonotype was seen more than once but under ten times. Its antigen is unknown. Qualities for individual bases were not recorded, and no much larger clone is one base off. The CDR3 holds 15 amino acids from the cysteine to the phenylalanine. Only the CDR3 DNA is retained, 45 bases long and in frame from the first base. The germline V gene specifies SGHDT as CDR1 and YYEEEE as CDR2. For this chain, trimming is 5 bases at the V end and 5 bases at the J end, and the number of junction bases without a gene match is 8. The meaning of the sample's time point label: newly diagnosed GD, antithyroid drugs for less than 3 months. For both TCR sequencing and RNA sequencing, RNA was extracted from PBMCs in TRIzol. Graves' disease was diagnosed according to American Thyroid Association guidelines. Recruitment of patients was carried out at an endocrinology department in Xi'an, China. From each patient, approximately 10 milliliters of peripheral blood was collected into an EDTA anticoagulant tube. Ficoll Paque Plus density gradient separation was used to isolate PBMCs, and no additional T cell sorting was done. An Agilent 2100 Bioanalyzer and agarose gel were used to assess RNA quality, and a NanoDrop 2000 was used to measure RNA concentration.

Library method: multiplex PCR. For sequencing, an Illumina HiSeq 4000 was employed. TCR beta libraries were built with iRepertoire HTBI primers and Arm-PCR amplification of CDR3 regions. Before sequencing, the PCR products underwent gel purification. The study's own analysis went as follows. Gene usage analysis of CDR3 amino acid clonotypes used the approximately 62 TRBV and about 15 TRBJ segments found across samples. COPE and FqMerger were used to merge the filtered high-quality paired reads into contigs. Contigs were aligned with BLAST to IMGT TRBV, TRBD and TRBJ reference genes, and CDR3 was defined per IMGT. Clonotypes above 0.1% frequency were classified as highly expanded clones. Repertoire diversity was measured by Shannon entropy, and V-J evenness by the Gini coefficient. A clonotype was considered public if more than one individual shared it. Starting from the raw public reads, TCRdb applied fastp trimming at Q25, assembled clones with MiXCR and retained in-frame beta chains. When rows share a CDR3 protein, they turn into one entry using the most common DNA and genes. These V and J calls derive from TCRdb rather than the authors' analysis. This sample lists a few hundred thousand distinct CDR3 sequences; roughly 14% were detected once. The ten largest clones capture 10% of the sample.

This specimen comes from a study of regulatory T cells in long-lasting Graves disease (dated by TCRdb to the early 2020s). About the study as a whole: Antithyroid drugs had been taken for less than 3 months by newly diagnosed Graves' disease patients. Persistent Graves' disease patients were compared with newly diagnosed Graves' disease patients by peripheral blood TCR sequencing and RNA sequencing. A total of around 35 samples underwent TCR sequencing: some 13 from persistent and approximately 20 from newly diagnosed Graves' disease patients. The study took place in China and was registered as a clinical trial. On the study overall, not on this receptor specifically: Only peripheral blood was studied, because thyroid tissue, the primary lesion, was inaccessible. Sequencing and analysis were restricted to the TCR beta chain. Persistent patients shared more public clonotypes among themselves (over 2,500) than newly diagnosed patients did (about 1,000). TRBV28, TRBJ1-2 and TRBJ2-5 were preferentially used in persistent disease, while TRBV20-1 and TRBJ2-1 were favored in newly diagnosed disease. The small sample size was acknowledged by the authors as a limitation that may reduce accuracy. Lower TCR Shannon entropy and fewer highly expanded clones were observed in persistent Graves' disease patients than in newly diagnosed patients, which suggested clonal expansion.

The same sample was also studied in work on T cells in Graves' hyperthyroidism and ophthalmopathy. Per that second paper: Stable Graves' hyperthyroidism was defined as no progression to ophthalmopathy during 18 months of follow-up. The hyperthyroidism patients were between 18 and 65 years old and newly diagnosed, with a disease duration of less than 2 months. Patients with uncontrolled infections, other autoimmune diseases, pregnancy or lactation were excluded. Diagnoses relied on clinical symptoms, serum thyroxine and TRAb, thyroid ultrasound and orbital computed tomography. A first-round RT-PCR of the TCR CDR3 used the HTBI primer set with the Qiagen OneStep RT-PCR kit. Most expanded thyroid clonotypes (frequency above 0.001) were also detected in blood, suggesting blood repertoires may reflect thyroid immune responses. A model built on a 13 V-J signature distinguished ophthalmopathy from stable hyperthyroidism, reaching about 89% sensitivity and 81.08% specificity in cross-validation and 80%/75% in testing. In validation, progression to ophthalmopathy was predicted by the model with approximately 67% sensitivity and 72% to 85% specificity, a median of roughly six months before onset. A discovery cohort of roughly 96 patients, 43 with Graves' ophthalmopathy and 55 to 65 with stable Graves' hyperthyroidism, was used to find distinguishing TCR V-J signatures. Prospective prediction of ophthalmopathy was tested in an independent validation cohort of some 19 hyperthyroidism patients and 15 to 17 patients who later progressed to ophthalmopathy. The roughly 91 discovery patients were randomly divided into training and test sets at a 7:3 ratio. The study also compared thyroid tissue and blood T-cell repertoires from five or six Graves' hyperthyroidism patients. Following sampling, methimazole starting at 30 mg daily was given to hyperthyroidism patients, and high-dose intravenous methylprednisolone was given to ophthalmopathy patients. Libraries were constructed in a second round of multiplex PCR, after which size selection and purification were performed. Sequencing of the libraries was done on an Illumina HiSeq2000 using paired-end 100 bp reads. SOAPnuke was used to process the raw data, with reads discarded if the reads contained adapters or uncalled bases, had a mean Phred below 15, or lacked an exact constant-primer or identifier match. COPE v1.2.5 was used to merge the high-quality paired reads, and each unique nucleotide sequence was defined as a clonotype. Clonotypes were aligned to IMGT TRBV, TRBD and TRBJ reference segments using MiTCR v1.1. Analysis was restricted to V-J combinations with a frequency above 0.0001, which covered just over 98% of repertoires. A TCS score was defined as the ratio of F50 (clonal expansion) to E x V (chaos), with BLOSUM62-based TCRdist applied between CDR3 peptides within each V-J. Welch's t-statistics and random forest reduced around 510 V-J features to 13, which were used in a naive Bayes classifier (R e1071). Sample size was not statistically predetermined, and investigators were not blinded to group allocation. According to the paper, TCR Vbeta CDR3 sequencing was carried out on around 140 peripheral blood samples, which came from 40 to 45 ophthalmopathy, under 80 hyperthyroidism and about 17 progressor patients.

This chain is built from TRBV5-6 and TRBJ2-1, with 9 bases aligning to TRBD1. Specimen: peripheral blood mononuclear cells (PBMCs), collected at new diagnosis, from a patient treated with antithyroid drugs. This receptor was identified in a man aged 30 to 45 with Graves disease. Donor details come from another sample of the same person, matched by shared clones. At the DNA level, the sequence is TGTGCCAGCAGTTACGGGACAGGGTTTGACAATGAGCAGTTCTTC. It specifies CASSYGTGFDNEQFF.